The 4 T cell receptor beta chains presented below share a single source sample, sequenced in a study of beta chain features in type 1 diabetes. Study-wide results and limits: Within each of all four CD4+ subsets, Type 1 diabetes patients had TCRB CDR3s that were moderately but significantly shorter.

Antigens of these TCRs are unknown. cDNA synthesis used the whole RNA isolate, giving expressed TCRB sequences. Sequencing was performed with immunoSEQ multiplex PCR; in TCRdb, only in-frame clones are kept and a portion is missing. Of about 160,000 clones detected, 7.8% appear once; the ten largest clones hold more than 0.75%. Sample: central memory CD4+ T cells from blood. These TCRs come from a woman aged 40 to 50 with type 1 diabetes.

V is TRBV5-1 and J is TRBJ2-3; TRBD2 matches 8 bases. This CDR3 region has 14 residues. Trimming removed 4 bases from V and 3 bases from J; junction bases left unmatched: 4. Germline-derived CDR1 and CDR2 are SGHRS and YFSETQ. The CDR3 DNA follows: TGCGCCAGCAGCAGCGGGAGAGGGACAGATACGCAGTATTTT. This encodes CASSSGRGTDTQYF. Together with reference TRBV5-1 and TRBJ2-3, the CDR3 gives the full variable domain: KAGVTQTPRYLIKTRGQQVTLSCSPISGHRSVSWYQQTPGQGLQFLFEYFSETQRNKGNFPGRFSGRQFSNSRSEMNVSTLELGDSALYLCASSSGRGTDTQYFGPGTRLTVL.

This clone showed up many times. The chain recombines TRBV7-9 with TRBJ2-1, with TRBD2 matching 9 bases. Unmatched junction bases numbered 6, after V lost 0 bases and J lost 9 bases. The CDR3 totals 15 residues. Germline V gene lookup returns CDR1 SEHNR and CDR2 FQNEAQ (reference sequence). The CDR3 sequence: CASSLAASGGIEQFF. As DNA, the CDR3 is TGTGCCAGCAGCTTAGCAGCCAGCGGGGGGATTGAGCAGTTCTTC.

The rearrangement links TRBV5-1 to TRBJ2-7; 15 nucleotides agree with TRBD2. Per the germline V gene, CDR1 is SGHRS and CDR2 is YFSETQ. The CDR3 extends over 17 amino acids. The J segment lost 0 bases and the V segment lost 4 bases, leaving 5 bases of the junction unmatched. CDR3 DNA: TGCGCCAGCAGCGGAGGACTAGCGGGAGGGCCCTCCTACGAGCAGTACTTC. Residues: CASSGGLAGGPSYEQYF.

This clone was detected a few times. The chain carries TRBV9 and TRBJ1-2; D might be TRBD1 (6 bases). The CDR3 spans 13 residues. CDR1 is SGDLS and CDR2 is YYNGEE in the germline V gene. Deletions cut 4 bases from V and 5 bases from J, with 12 bases between. DNA for the CDR3: TGTGCCAGCAGCCCCGGTCAGGGGTATGGCTACACCTTC. It codes for CASSPGQGYGYTF. The whole variable domain, filled in from reference TRBV9 and TRBJ1-2, reads DSGVTQTPKHLITATGQRVTLRCSPRSGDLSVYWYQQSLDQGLQFLIQYYNGEERAKGNILERFSAQQFPDLHSELNLSSLELGDSALYFCASSPGQGYGYTFGSGTRLTVV.